The T cell receptor beta chain described here comes from a study of OX40 agonist ivuxolimab in advanced cancers. Measured with immunoSEQ multiplex PCR; TCRdb has only the in-frame clones, and not every one. The data hold tens of thousands of clones, with just over 90% observed a single time. This clone has a single count. CDR3 length equals 12 residues. The chain combines TRBV21-1 with TRBJ1-2. TRBV21-1 is listed as a pseudogene. The receptor's source is an adult with an advanced solid tumor such as melanoma, head and neck, liver or kidney cancer. This specimen consisted of CD4+ or CD8+ T cells sorted from blood, obtained in a trial of the OX40 agonist ivuxolimab. CDR3 sequence: CASSKDPCGYTF. The CDR3 DNA reads as TGTGCCAGCAGCAAAGATCCGTGCGGCTACACCTTC.